This T cell receptor beta chain originates from a study of graft-versus-host responses after intestinal transplantation. Broader study findings: High graft-versus-host to host-versus-graft T cell clonal ratios marked allografts of patients with graft-donor macrochimerism.

Generated by immunoSEQ multiplex PCR, the TCRdb table keeps only in-frame clones and is missing some. The sample comprises about 85,000 clones, 91% of which are singletons, and 7.6% rests with the top ten. This CDR3 region has 13 residues. In germline, CDR1 is SNHLY, CDR2 FYNNEI. V was cut by 7 bases and J by 7 bases, with 14 bases left in between. Turning to this clone: Its antigen is undetermined.

The sequences come from unstimulated CD8+ T cells sorted from spleen or lymph node cells, collected before transplant. The sequence derives from a human donor who was the organ donor for an intestinal transplant. The chain links TRBV2 to TRBJ2-1; perhaps TRBD1 as D (5 bases). CDR3 sequence (DNA): TGTGCCAGCATCGTCGGCAGGGAAAATGAGCAGTTCTTC. This codes for CASIVGRENEQFF.